One sample yielded the 8 T cell receptor delta chains listed below, sequenced in a study of γδ T cells in repeated Plasmodium falciparum infection. TCRdb reanalysed the multiplex PCR reads via CATT. The table has about 57,000 delta-chain clones, over 1.5% seen once. Flow sorting of PBMC yielded separate Vgamma9/Vdelta2+ and Vdelta2-negative gammadelta T cell populations for bulk repertoire analysis. Sequencing input: gamma-delta T cells from blood. The receptors originated from a pool of human donors (malaria-infected and uninfected, not separated).

Remarks on this clone: This likely reflects a read error, since a far larger clone is one base away. Other DNA sequences of this sample code for an identical CDR3. The J gene is TRDJ1, the V gene TRDV2; 11 positions match TRDD3. The germline CDR1 and CDR2 sequences are GEAIGNYY and EKD. CDR3 length: 18 amino acids. The chain's CDR3 is CACDTILPVGDTGDKLIF. CDR3 bases: TGTGCCTGTGACACGATCCTACCGGTGGGGGATACGGGCGATAAGCTCATCTTT.

This clone was observed a few times. It differs at one base from a far larger clone, so likely a read error. Other DNA sequences in this sample translate to the same CDR3. This rearrangement joins TRDV2 to TRDJ1, with TRDD3 matching 8 bases. Germline CDR1 GEAIGNYY, CDR2 EKD. The CDR3 extends over 17 amino acids. The DNA of the CDR3 is TGTGCCTGTGACACGCGTAATTACTGGGGGTGTACCGACAAACTCATCTTT. Translated, it gives CACDTRNYWGCTDKLIF.

This clone was detected many times. The protein TCRdb lists belongs to a much larger clone and differs from this DNA's translation at residue 9, which points to a read error; the protein shown is made from the DNA. The chain joins TRDV1 to TRDJ1; 9 bases fit TRDD3. The CDR3 has 21 amino acids. The V gene end was trimmed by 2 bases and the J gene end by 0 bases; junction bases not matched to a gene: 19. Per germline, CDR1 TSWWSYY and CDR2 QGS. CDR3 loop: CALGETTGPLWGIRYTDKLIF. The CDR3 coding sequence is TGTGCTCTTGGGGAAACCACCGGCCCTCTTTGGGGGATAAGGTACACCGATAAACTCATCTTT.

This clone has just a few counts. TCRdb's protein for this DNA is that of a much larger clone and differs from the translation at residue 10, likely a read error; the protein shown is the DNA translation. The chain joins TRDV1 to TRDJ1; 12 bases match TRDD3. This CDR3 has 21 amino acids. J was trimmed by 3 bases and V by 2 bases; bases with no gene match: 19. Per germline, CDR1 TSWWSYY and CDR2 QGS. The CDR3 nucleotides read TGTGCTCTTGGGGAATACCTTCCTACGTGCTGGGGGATACGAGGCGCCGATAAACTCATCTTT. As protein: CALGEYLPTCWGIRGADKLIF.

This clone was picked up a small number of times. Given a far larger clone just one base away, this is likely a sequencing read error. This same CDR3 is encoded by further DNA sequences in the sample. This CDR3 is CAYRRAGGGYARRGTDKLIF. The CDR3, as DNA: TGTGCTTATAGGAGAGCCGGGGGGGGATATGCACGTCGTGGAACCGATAAACTCATCTTT. This sequence joins TRAV38-2/DV8 and TRDJ1; TRDD3 aligns across 8 bases. The J gene, not given by TCRdb, was assigned here from a germline match of the nucleotide sequence. CDR1 is TSESDYY and CDR2 is QEAYKQQN in the germline V gene. V gave up 2 bases and J gave up 2 bases; unmatched junction bases: 20. The CDR3 sequence is 20 residues long.

As concerns this clone: A far larger clone is one base from this, pointing to a likely read error. The sample has other DNA sequences that encode this CDR3 too. The rearrangement links TRDV1 to TRDJ1; 10 bases align to TRDD3. No J gene was available from TCRdb, and it was assigned here by a germline match of the DNA. Germline V lookup: CDR1 TSWWSYY, CDR2 QGS. J lost 5 bases, V lost 3 bases, and 33 bases had no gene match. The CDR3 contains 24 residues. The CDR3 loop reads CALGDPGRLPRSGGYPRHRDKLIF. In DNA form, the CDR3 reads TGTGCTCTTGGGGATCCCGGACGCCTTCCCCGGTCTGGGGGATATCCTCGACACCGGGATAAACTCATCTTT.

This clone was seen at least ten times. This chain links TRDV1 with TRDJ1; a weak D match, TRDD3 (5 bases). Germline lookup yields CDR1 TSWWSYY and CDR2 QGS. This CDR3 is 22 amino acids long. Trimming left V 5 bases short and J 2 bases short, with 36 bases between. The CDR3 here is CALGNPRKRAPTWGQTTDKLIF. In nucleotides, the CDR3 is TGTGCTCTTGGGAACCCCCGTAAAAGGGCGCCAACTTGGGGACAGACAACCGATAAACTCATCTTT.

This clone is judged medium-sized. The sample has other DNA sequences that encode this CDR3 too. This chain joins TRDV1 and TRDJ1; no definite D call. The CDR3 totals 19 residues. The V gene lost 0 bases and the J gene lost 0 bases, with 20 bases spanning the gap. The germline V gene encodes CDR1 TSWWSYY and CDR2 QGS. CDR3 region: CALGELDGTLTVYTDKLIF. As DNA, the CDR3 is TGTGCTCTTGGGGAACTGGACGGTACGTTAACTGTGTACACCGATAAACTCATCTTT.